This record covers a single T cell receptor beta chain. Its antigen is still unknown. This sample stems from a study of cytomegalovirus exposure and HLA in healthy donors. Regarding the study as a whole: Accurate prediction of HLA-A and HLA-B alleles (for most subjects) was reportedly achieved from TCR beta sequences. In a later analysis, common viral pathogens appeared linked to several of the most significant clusters. Other equally common chains were less clonally expanded than HLA-associated TCR beta chains, a later analysis showed.

The PCR was carried out with 60 Vbeta primers and 13 Jbeta primers. Profiled with immunoSEQ multiplex PCR; TCRdb holds only in-frame clones, not every one. The table lists about 170,000 clones, 75% to 90% of them singletons. CDR1 is PRHDT, CDR2 FYEKMQ, per germline (reference sequence). The CDR3 has 18 amino acids. The J segment lost 5 bases and the V segment lost 2 bases, leaving 9 bases of the junction unmatched. The chain carries TRBV13 and TRBJ2-2; TRBD2 aligns across 12 bases. The sequencing input was PBMCs. The receptor was isolated from a male donor in good health and CMV-seronegative. The CDR3 region has the DNA TGTGCCAGCAGCTTACACCCCGGACTAGCGGGATTTACCGGGGAGCTGTTTTTT. It translates to CASSLHPGLAGFTGELFF.